The 10 T cell receptor beta chains given below trace back to one sample, sequenced in a study of blood T cell repertoires in COVID-19. Clones were sequenced by immunoSEQ multiplex PCR, and TCRdb holds only the in-frame ones, with some missing. The profile shows nearly 250,000 clones, more than 75% of them singletons. The sequenced sample was PBMCs or T cells enriched from blood (not recorded which). The receptor set was obtained from a woman aged 45-60 years who had recovered from COVID-19.

The chain is built from TRBV4-1 and TRBJ2-5; 7 bases match TRBD2. The CDR3 loop spans 16 amino acids. The germline gives CDR1 MGHRA, CDR2 YSYEKL. V was clipped by 1 base and J by 5 bases; unmatched bases: 10. CDR3 residues: CASSQVGAAGRETQYF. In nucleotides, the CDR3 is TGCGCCAGCAGCCAAGTAGGGGCAGCGGGACGGGAGACCCAGTACTTC.

The chain combines TRBV30 with TRBJ2-7; perhaps TRBD2 as D (6 bases). Trimming took 5 bases from V and 3 from J, leaving 14 bases between them. CDR1 and CDR2 from the germline V gene are GTSNPN and SVGIG (reference sequence). This CDR3 contains 13 residues. DNA of the CDR3: TGTGCCTGGGGGGCGGGGCCTTTCTACGAGCAGTACTTC. This sequence encodes CAWGAGPFYEQYF.

The chain carries TRBV21-1 and TRBJ1-2; the table gives TRBD1 as D, unverified against the DNA. TRBV21-1 is deemed a pseudogene. This CDR3 is built from 17 residues. CDR3 nucleotide sequence: TGTGCCAGCACCTCCACGGCACAGGGGAGTCGGTGGAGTGGCTACACCTTC. Its translation: CASTSTAQGSRWSGYTF.

This clone was counted a few times. The chain links TRBV18 to TRBJ1-6; TRBD1 matches 8 bases. CDR1 KGHSH and CDR2 LQKENI come from the germline V gene. V was clipped by 6 bases and J by 14 bases; unmatched bases: 6. The CDR3 spans 12 residues. CDR3 sequence: CASSPGQEALHF. The DNA of the CDR3 is TGTGCCAGCTCGCCGGGACAGGAGGCCCTCCACTTT. The whole variable domain, filled in from reference TRBV18 and TRBJ1-6, reads NAGVMQNPRHLVRRRGQEARLRCSPMKGHSHVYWYRQLPEEGLKFMVYLQKENIIDESGMPKERFSAEFPKEGPSILRIQQVVRGDSAAYFCASSPGQEALHFGNGTRLTVT.

The genes are TRBV30 and TRBJ1-2; possibly TRBD1 for D (6 bases). V was clipped by 7 bases and J by 4 bases, with 28 bases between them. Germline V gene data show CDR1 as GTSNPN and CDR2 as SVGIG (reference sequence). CDR3 length: 17 residues. CDR3 nucleotide sequence: TGTGCCTCGGGGGGAAGACTTGCCGGGGGCCAGCGCTATGGCTACACCTTC. It encodes CASGGRLAGGQRYGYTF.

The table lists this clone with a count of one. The rearrangement uses TRBV29-1 and TRBJ1-2; D gene uncertain. Germline V gene sequence: CDR1 SQVTM, CDR2 ANQGSEA. With 3 bases removed from V and 3 bases from J, the gap between germline ends came to 14 bases. The CDR3 sequence is 14 residues long. This CDR3 is CSVDGPLPDYGYTF. The CDR3 nucleotides are TGCAGCGTTGATGGGCCCCTGCCAGACTATGGCTACACCTTC.

The chain joins TRBV7-2 to TRBJ2-2, with unresolved D. CDR3 length: 17 residues. Germline CDR1 reads SGHTA; CDR2 reads FQGNSA. Trimming cost V 1 base and J 0 bases, with 12 bases left between them. DNA of the CDR3: TGTGCCAGCAGCTTAGGTCCTCCCCTAGCGAACACCGGGGAGCTGTTTTTT. Translated: CASSLGPPLANTGELFF. Full variable domain (rest looked up from reference TRBV7-2 and TRBJ2-2): GAGVSQSPSNKVTEKGKDVELRCDPISGHTALYWYRQSLGQGLEFLIYFQGNSAPDKSGLPSDRFSAERTGGSVSTLTIQRTQQEDSAVYLCASSLGPPLANTGELFFGEGSRLTVL.

This chain links TRBV2 with TRBJ2-1, with 11 bases that match TRBD2. Per germline, CDR1 SNHLY and CDR2 FYNNEI. J gave up 0 bases and V 8 bases, and 3 bases lay outside the gene matches. The CDR3 length is 15 residues. CDR3 amino acids: CASGGTSGSYNEQFF. The DNA for the CDR3 is TGTGCCAGCGGCGGGACTAGCGGCTCCTACAATGAGCAGTTCTTC.

The V gene is TRBV27, the J gene TRBJ1-2, with D unclear. V lost 0 bases, J lost 1 base, and 6 bases lay in between. From germline, CDR1 is MNHEY and CDR2 SMNVEV (reference sequence). The CDR3 is 14 amino acids. The CDR3 protein is CASSLSGDNYGYTF. The DNA for the CDR3 is TGTGCCAGCAGTTTATCGGGAGATAACTATGGCTACACCTTC.

V is TRBV5-5 and J is TRBJ2-7, with 9 bases lining up with TRBD1. Trimming removed 0 bases from V and 7 bases from J; junction bases left unmatched: 5. The CDR3 covers 14 residues. Looked up from germline, CDR1 is SGHKS and CDR2 is YYEKEE (reference sequence). This CDR3 is CASSLGTGVSEQYF. The CDR3 nucleotides are TGTGCCAGCAGCTTGGGGACAGGGGTGAGTGAGCAGTACTTC.